The 2 T cell receptor beta chains presented below share a single source sample, sequenced in a study of CD8+ T cells in alopecia areata. Treatment indicated: oral pan-JAK inhibitor, 5-10 mg twice daily. It was cDNA, reverse transcribed from extracted RNA, that served as the sequencing template. The repertoire was sequenced with immunoSEQ multiplex PCR; TCRdb's copy has only in-frame clones and lacks some. Of about 200,000 clones listed, around two fifths are singletons. Material: CD4+ T cells sorted from blood, obtained around week 31, from a patient treated with tofacitinib. The receptors here all came from a human donor with alopecia areata.

This clone was picked up one time. The DNA for the CDR3 is TGTGCCAGCAGCCTATTACCGGGACTAGATTCCTACGAGCAGTACTTC. Residues: CASSLLPGLDSYEQYF. The rearrangement uses TRBV13 and TRBJ2-7, with TRBD2 matching over 8 bases. Germline assignment: CDR1 PRHDT and CDR2 FYEKMQ (reference sequence). The CDR3 loop spans 16 amino acids. V lost 5 bases and J lost 1; bases outside the gene matches: 10.

The chain is built from TRBV29-1 and TRBJ1-2; D not certain. The CDR3 totals 13 residues. V was pared by 4 bases and J by 0 bases, with 9 bases between. Germline-derived CDR1 and CDR2 are SQVTM and ANQGSEA. CDR3 sequence: CSVAIGPNYGYTF. For the CDR3, the DNA is TGCAGCGTTGCTATCGGCCCTAACTATGGCTACACCTTC.